A selection of T cell receptor beta chains follows, all from one sample in a study of T cell repertoires in ileal Crohn's disease. Here immunoSEQ multiplex PCR was the method, and the copy in TCRdb shows in-frame clones only, minus some. The data show some 20,000 clones, around 70% seen once. Material: ileal tissue. Source of these receptors: an adult with Crohn's disease. Each CDR3 is given without its conserved first and last residue. Fields, in order: CDR3 length, V gene, J gene, CDR3 protein.

12	TRBV7-2	TRBJ1-1	ASSTDNRNTEAF
9	TRBV20-1	TRBJ1-2	SARFRYGYT
11	TRBV30	TRBJ1-2	ASTTGSHYGYT
11	TRBV4-3	TRBJ1-1	ARGGGRDTEAF
13	TRBV6-6	TRBJ1-5	ASRQGSSHDQPQH
12	TRBV5-4	TRBJ1-2	ASSLYRANYGYT
11	TRBV11-2	TRBJ2-5	ASSAGNRETQY
18	TRBV27	TRBJ2-7	ASSRTGDRGFGLVTYEQY
13	TRBV30	TRBJ2-1	AWSYGGGSYNEQF
12	TRBV6-1	TRBJ1-1	ASSEGGGRTEAF
10	TRBV19	TRBJ1-2	ASSIDLRGYT
17	TRBV2	TRBJ2-3	ASSGNAWVGQGGTDTQY
10	TRBV29-1	TRBJ2-3	SPRFGSDTQY
11	TRBV19	TRBJ2-5	ASSVVLQETQY
13	TRBV2	TRBJ2-1	ASRPRRVDNNEQF
11	TRBV6-5	TRBJ1-1	ASSDTIGTEAF
10	TRBV2	TRBJ2-7	ASSRQAYEQY
13	TRBV7-3	TRBJ2-3	ASSPRGAGTDTQY
13	TRBV6-5	TRBJ1-5	ASSYSRWGGQPQH
12	TRBV2	TRBJ2-2	ASRQDSNTGELF
12	TRBV30	TRBJ2-3	ARRGEGNTDTQY
15	TRBV13	TRBJ1-3	ASSLGGGECSGNTIY
12	TRBV27	TRBJ2-5	ASSLLGTVGTQY
13	TRBV9	TRBJ1-2	ASSVGGALEGGYT
10	TRBV28	TRBJ1-2	ASSARSYGYT
16	TRBV5-8	TRBJ2-6	ASSLEPGQGFGANVLT
13	TRBV6-5	TRBJ2-5	ASSSGTGGQETQY
10	TRBV5-1	TRBJ2-7	ASRGHFYEQY
15	TRBV7-9	TRBJ1-6	ASSYSGSFSYNSPLH
12	TRBV15	TRBJ1-2	ATSRDRRDSGYT
17	TRBV19	TRBJ2-2	ASSILPASGRKNTGELF
12	TRBV7-2	TRBJ1-4	ASSFLRGEEKLF
12	TRBV15	TRBJ2-2	ATRSSGGAGELF
12	TRBV2	TRBJ2-4	ASSESVAKNIQY
12	TRBV2	TRBJ2-7	ASSDRGASYEQY
10	TRBV6-5	TRBJ1-2	ASRRQEHGYT
14	TRBV5-1	TRBJ2-5	ASKVMGGTKQETQY
12	TRBV5-6	TRBJ1-2	ASSLVGGLGGYT
11	TRBV4-3	TRBJ1-2	ASSSDRVMGYT
12	TRBV6-1	TRBJ1-6	ASSGAPGNSPLH
11	TRBV5-1	TRBJ2-7	ASSLDSSAGTA
13	TRBV19	TRBJ2-7	ASSISGTGAYEQY
13	TRBV2	TRBJ2-2	ASSLVGGDAGELF
13	TRBV18	TRBJ1-3	ASSSRGDSGNTIY
14	TRBV2	TRBJ2-7	ASSEARTGVLYEQY
11	TRBV21-1	TRBJ2-5	ASAVDTQETQY
12	TRBV11-2	TRBJ2-7	ASRYGQYSGEQY
11	TRBV6-5	TRBJ1-1	ASRATGDTEAF
16	TRBV7-2	TRBJ2-7	ASSLRSAAGVVGGEQY
13	TRBV5-1	TRBJ2-1	ASRASGRSYNEQF
14	TRBV29-1	TRBJ2-1	SVEDWKGGVGNEQF
12	TRBV5-1	TRBJ1-2	ASSSGGNNYGYT
14	TRBV29-1	TRBJ2-3	SVPRTSGRIGDTQY